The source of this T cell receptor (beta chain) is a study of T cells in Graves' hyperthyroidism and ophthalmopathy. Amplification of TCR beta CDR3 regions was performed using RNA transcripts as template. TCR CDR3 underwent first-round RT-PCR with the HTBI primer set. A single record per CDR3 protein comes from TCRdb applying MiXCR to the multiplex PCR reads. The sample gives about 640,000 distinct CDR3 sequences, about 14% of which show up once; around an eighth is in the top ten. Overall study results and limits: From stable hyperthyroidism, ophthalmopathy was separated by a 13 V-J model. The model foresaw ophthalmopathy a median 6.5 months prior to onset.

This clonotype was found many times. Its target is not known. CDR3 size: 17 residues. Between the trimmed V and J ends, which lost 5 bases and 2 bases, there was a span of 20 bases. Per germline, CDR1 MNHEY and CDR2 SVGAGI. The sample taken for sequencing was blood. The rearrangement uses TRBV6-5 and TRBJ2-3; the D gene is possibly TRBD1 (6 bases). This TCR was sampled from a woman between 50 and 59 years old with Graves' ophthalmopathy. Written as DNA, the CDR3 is TGTGCCAGCAGTACTCGGCGGACAGAACTCCACACAGATACGCAGTATTTT. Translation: CASSTRRTELHTDTQYF.